Sequencing of this TCR beta chain was carried out in a study of T cell repertoires in aging, cancer and after chemotherapy. TRB rearrangements spanning V, D and J were amplified using mixed TRB-A/B primers. TCRdb redid the calling of the multiplex PCR reads with MiXCR, one entry per CDR3 protein. The sample has approximately 20,000 distinct CDR3 sequences; around 40% are singletons. Germline lookup yields CDR1 MNHEY and CDR2 SVGAGI. V was clipped by 5 bases and J by 0 bases, with 14 bases between them. The CDR3 covers 15 residues. General observations from the study: In each cancer cohort, median generation probability increased across chemotherapy, suggesting thymic output rebounded. In cancer patients, declining TCR diversity with age involved lost richness and lost evenness. Compared with age-matched healthy donors, untreated hematological or solid cancer patients showed higher blood TCR clonality.

Peripheral blood genomic DNA, not sorted cells or RNA, was the template. As concerns this clonotype: Its antigen is unknown.

V is TRBV6-5 and J is TRBJ2-7; unclear D gene. This TCR was sampled from a human donor with a solid tumor. Sequenced sample: blood. The CDR3 bases are TGTGCCAGCAGTCCCCCGGGCAGGAGCTCCTACGAGCAGTACTTC. This translates into CASSPPGRSSYEQYF.